This TCR beta chain was captured by sequencing in a study of OX40 agonist ivuxolimab in advanced cancers. In the study overall: Ivuxolimab was delivered to patients intravenously every 2 weeks at doses spanning 0.01 to 10 mg/kg. The dose-escalation group included hepatocellular carcinoma, melanoma, renal cell carcinoma and head and neck cancer.

CDR3 length: 13 residues. Germline CDR1 and CDR2: MNHEY and SMNVEV (reference sequence). V shed 4 bases and J shed 7 bases, with 8 bases lying between them. Here immunoSEQ multiplex PCR was the method, and the copy in TCRdb shows in-frame clones only, minus some. Counted here are around 25,000 clones, around 81% occurring once; the ten biggest clones make up about 25%. This sequence joins TRBV27 and TRBJ1-6, with D hard to call. The origin of this receptor is an adult with an advanced solid tumor such as melanoma, head and neck, liver or kidney cancer. This specimen consisted of CD4+ or CD8+ T cells sorted from blood, obtained in a trial of the OX40 agonist ivuxolimab. The CDR3 protein is CASSWEGNSPLHF. The CDR3 DNA is TGTGCCAGCAGTTGGGAGGGCAATTCACCCCTCCACTTT.